This T cell receptor beta chain is from a study of T-cell memory formation after mild COVID-19. Per the germline V gene, CDR1 is DFQATT and CDR2 is SNEGSKA (reference sequence). The CDR3 consists of 14 residues. The V and J ends lost 3 bases and 3 bases respectively, with 15 bases between them. Study-wide results and caveats: CD8+ contracting clones occupied EMRA, while CD4+ ones occupied mainly CM and EM.

TCRdb reprocessed the 5' RACE reads with MiXCR, giving one entry per CDR3 protein. The sample holds 90,000 to 120,000 distinct CDR3 sequences, 11% seen once. A word on this clonotype: Its antigen is as yet unknown.

The clonotype was recovered from a man aged 18 to 30 who had mild COVID-19 (a few samples of this study predate the infection). Cell type and time point are not known. Sequenced input: PBMCs or a T cell subset sorted from them (not recorded which). This chain joins TRBV20-1 and TRBJ2-7, with D possibly TRBD1 on 6 matching bases. CDR3 in amino acids: CSAREQGNFYEQYF. DNA for the CDR3: TGCAGTGCTAGGGAACAGGGAAACTTCTACGAGCAGTACTTC.